One and the same sample provided the 8 T cell receptor beta chains below, sequenced in a study of CD8+CD57+ T cells in acquired aplastic anemia. It was genomic DNA that served as the template for profiling TCR beta VDJ and CDR3. TCRdb used MiXCR to reprocess the reads, holding one entry per CDR3 protein. The sample includes tens of thousands of distinct CDR3 sequences, around three quarters of them seen just once. The sequenced material came from sorted CD4+, CD8+, or CD8+CD57+ T cells (not recorded which) from PBMCs. All receptors derive from a human donor in good health, serving as a control.

Comments on this clonotype: At one end the junction does not follow the germline gene, possibly because of a read error. CDR3 sequence reads: CASSFPGQPNTEAFF. The CDR3, as DNA: TGTGCCAGCAGCTTTCCGGGACAGCCGAACACTGAGGCTTTCTTT. The rearrangement links TRBV11-2 to TRBJ1-1; TRBD1 matches 7 bases. The germline V gene encodes CDR1 SGHAT and CDR2 FQNNGV. This CDR3 comprises 15 residues.

The chain recombines TRBV15 with TRBJ1-6; perhaps TRBD1 as D (5 bases). The CDR3 has 14 amino acids. The V and J ends lost 5 bases and 5 bases respectively, with 10 bases between them. The germline gives CDR1 LNHNV, CDR2 YYDKDF (reference sequence). The CDR3: CATSSEGNNSPLHF. CDR3 DNA: TGTGCCACCAGCTCCGAGGGGAATAATTCACCCCTCCACTTT. Looking up the rest from reference TRBV15 and TRBJ1-6 gives the full variable domain: DAMVIQNPRYQVTQFGKPVTLSCSQTLNHNVMYWYQQKSSQAPKLLFHYYDKDFNNEADTPDNFQSRRPNTSFCFLDIRSPGLGDTAMYLCATSSEGNNSPLHFGNGTRLTVT.

This chain connects TRBV24-1 to TRBJ2-2, with TRBD2 identical over 9 bases. This CDR3 region has 17 residues. Germline V gene data show CDR1 as KGHDR and CDR2 as SFDVKD. Unmatched junction bases numbered 5, after V lost 3 bases and J lost 1 base. This CDR3 reads CATSDPRLAENTGELFF. As DNA, the CDR3 is TGTGCCACCAGTGATCCAAGACTAGCGGAGAACACCGGGGAGCTGTTTTTT.

This clonotype was recorded a few times. The J gene is TRBJ2-2, the V gene TRBV24-1; 7 bases map to TRBD2. This CDR3 comprises 15 residues. From germline, CDR1 is KGHDR and CDR2 SFDVKD. Trimming took 9 bases from V and 3 from J; bases not matched to a gene: 9. This CDR3 reads CATSSGRRDTGELFF. CDR3 DNA: TGTGCCACCTCTAGCGGCAGGAGGGACACCGGGGAGCTGTTTTTT.

In its sample, this clonotype was seen a few times. The V and J genes are TRBV10-3 and TRBJ2-5; 7 bases are a match to TRBD2. The CDR3 is made up of 12 amino acids. The germline V gene encodes CDR1 ENHRY and CDR2 SYGVKD. J lost 5 bases, V lost 4 bases, and 1 base had no gene match. CDR3 residues: CAISGGGETQYF. The CDR3 nucleotides are TGTGCCATCAGTGGGGGAGGGGAGACCCAGTACTTC.

The CDR3 DNA reads as TGTGCCAGCAACAATTCAGCCTACATTGGGCAGTTCTTC. Encoded protein: CASNNSAYIGQFF. The chain joins TRBV6-1 to TRBJ2-1; D gene unclear. V was trimmed by 7 bases and J by 12 bases, leaving 19 bases between them. The germline CDR1 and CDR2 sequences are MNHNS and SASEGT. The CDR3 consists of 13 residues.

The genes are TRBV7-6 and TRBJ1-5, with 8 bases aligning to TRBD1. This CDR3 region has 15 residues. CDR1 and CDR2 (germline): SGHVS, FNYEAQ. V dropped 0 bases and J dropped 2; count of bases not matched to a gene: 0. This CDR3 is CASSLATGGNQPQHF. For the CDR3, the DNA is TGTGCCAGCAGCTTAGCGACAGGGGGCAATCAGCCCCAGCATTTT.

This chain connects TRBV7-3 to TRBJ2-1, with D unclear. The V end was cut by 5 bases, the J end by 8 bases, with 13 bases between. The CDR3 contains 13 residues. Germline CDR1 is SGHTA and CDR2 is FQGTGA. The CDR3 reads CASSETEVDEQFF. The CDR3 bases are TGTGCCAGCAGCGAAACAGAAGTGGATGAGCAGTTCTTC.